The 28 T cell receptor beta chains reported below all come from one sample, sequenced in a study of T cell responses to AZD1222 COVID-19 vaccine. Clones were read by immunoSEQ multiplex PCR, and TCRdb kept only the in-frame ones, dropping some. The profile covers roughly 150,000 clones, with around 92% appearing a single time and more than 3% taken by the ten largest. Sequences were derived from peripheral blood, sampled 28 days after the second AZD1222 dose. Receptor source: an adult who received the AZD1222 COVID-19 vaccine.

CDR3 nucleotide sequence: TGTGCCAGCAGCTCCGGCGGTTATGCTGAAGCTTTCTTT. Protein sequence: CASSSGGYAEAFF. The rearrangement links TRBV7-8 to TRBJ1-1; D unclear. Germline CDR1 is SGHVS and CDR2 is FQNEAQ. The CDR3 spans 13 residues. V was shortened by 4 bases and J by 6 bases, with 12 bases between the two germline ends.

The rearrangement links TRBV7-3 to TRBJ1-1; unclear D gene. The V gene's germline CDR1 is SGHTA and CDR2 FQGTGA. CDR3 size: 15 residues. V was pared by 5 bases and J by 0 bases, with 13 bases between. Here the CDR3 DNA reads TGTGCCAGCAGCCCCCGCAAGGCTATGAACACTGAAGCTTTCTTT. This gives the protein CASSPRKAMNTEAFF.

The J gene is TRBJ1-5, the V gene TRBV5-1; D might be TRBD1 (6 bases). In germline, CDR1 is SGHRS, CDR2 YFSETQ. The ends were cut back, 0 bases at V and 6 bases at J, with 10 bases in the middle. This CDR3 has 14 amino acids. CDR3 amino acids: CASSLEGGGQPQHF. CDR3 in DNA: TGCGCCAGCAGCTTGGAGGGGGGGGGTCAGCCCCAGCATTTT. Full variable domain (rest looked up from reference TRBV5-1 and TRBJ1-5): KAGVTQTPRYLIKTRGQQVTLSCSPISGHRSVSWYQQTPGQGLQFLFEYFSETQRNKGNFPGRFSGRQFSNSRSEMNVSTLELGDSALYLCASSLEGGGQPQHFGDGTRLSIL.

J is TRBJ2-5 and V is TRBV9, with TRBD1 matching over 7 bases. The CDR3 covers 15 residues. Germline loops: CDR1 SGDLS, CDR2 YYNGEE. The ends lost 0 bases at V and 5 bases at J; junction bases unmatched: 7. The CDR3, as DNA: TGTGCCAGCAGCGTAGGGGGACAGCCTGGGGAGACCCAGTACTTC. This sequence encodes CASSVGGQPGETQYF.

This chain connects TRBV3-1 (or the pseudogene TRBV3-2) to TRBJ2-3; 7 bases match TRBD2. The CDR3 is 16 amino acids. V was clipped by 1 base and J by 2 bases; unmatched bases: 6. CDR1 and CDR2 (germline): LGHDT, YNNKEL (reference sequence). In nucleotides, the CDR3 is TGTGCCAGCAGCCAAGTGGCTAGCGGCTTCACAGATACGCAGTATTTT. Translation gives CASSQVASGFTDTQYF.

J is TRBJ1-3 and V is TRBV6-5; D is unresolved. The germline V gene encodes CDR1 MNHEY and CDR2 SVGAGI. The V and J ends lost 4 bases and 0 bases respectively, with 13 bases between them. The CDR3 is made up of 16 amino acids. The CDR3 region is CASSWGLTNSGNTIYF. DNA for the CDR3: TGTGCCAGCAGTTGGGGATTGACAAACTCTGGAAACACCATATATTTT.

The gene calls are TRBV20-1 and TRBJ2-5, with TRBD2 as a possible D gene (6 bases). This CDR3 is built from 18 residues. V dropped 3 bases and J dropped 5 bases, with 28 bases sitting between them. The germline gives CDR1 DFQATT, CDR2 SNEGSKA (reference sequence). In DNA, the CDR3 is TGCAGTGCTAGTGATCTTAGTGGGAGGAGAGTGGGATGGGAGACCCAGTACTTC. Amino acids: CSASDLSGRRVGWETQYF.

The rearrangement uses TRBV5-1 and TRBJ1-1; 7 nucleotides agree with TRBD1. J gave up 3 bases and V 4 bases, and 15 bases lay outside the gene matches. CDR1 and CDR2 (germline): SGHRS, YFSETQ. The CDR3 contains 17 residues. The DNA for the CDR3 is TGCGCCAGCAGCACGGGACAGACGAAAGTCGGGGACACTGAAGCTTTCTTT. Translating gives CASSTGQTKVGDTEAFF.

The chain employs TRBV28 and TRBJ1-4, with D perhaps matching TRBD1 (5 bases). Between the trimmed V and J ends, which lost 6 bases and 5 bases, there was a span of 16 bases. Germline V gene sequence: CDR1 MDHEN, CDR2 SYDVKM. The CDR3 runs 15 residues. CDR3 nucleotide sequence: TGTGCCAGCAGCCGGGGACCGACCTTCAATGAAAAACTGTTTTTT. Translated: CASSRGPTFNEKLFF. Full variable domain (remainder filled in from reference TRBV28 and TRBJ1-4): DVKVTQSSRYLVKRTGEKVFLECVQDMDHENMFWYRQDPGLGLRLIYFSYDVKMKEKGDIPEGYSVSREKKERFSLILESASTNQTSMYLCASSRGPTFNEKLFFGSGTQLSVL.

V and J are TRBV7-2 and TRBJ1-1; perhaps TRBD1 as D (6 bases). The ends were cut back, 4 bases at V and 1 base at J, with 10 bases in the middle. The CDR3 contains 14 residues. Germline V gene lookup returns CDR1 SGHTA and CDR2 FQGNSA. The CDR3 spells CASSSQGRNTEAFF. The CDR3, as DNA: TGTGCCAGCAGCTCGCAGGGGAGGAACACTGAAGCTTTCTTT.

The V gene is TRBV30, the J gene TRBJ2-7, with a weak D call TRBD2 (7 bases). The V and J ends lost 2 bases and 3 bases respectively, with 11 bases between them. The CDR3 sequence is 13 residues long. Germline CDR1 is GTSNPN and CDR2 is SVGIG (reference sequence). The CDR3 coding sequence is TGTGCCTGGAGTATCGGGGGGCGCTACGAGCAGTACTTC. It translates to CAWSIGGRYEQYF. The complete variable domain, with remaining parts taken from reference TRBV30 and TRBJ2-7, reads SQTIHQWPATLVQPVGSPLSLECTVEGTSNPNLYWYRQAAGRGLQLLFYSVGIGQISSEVPQNLSASRPQDRQFILSSKKLLLSDSGFYLCAWSIGGRYEQYFGPGTRLTVT.

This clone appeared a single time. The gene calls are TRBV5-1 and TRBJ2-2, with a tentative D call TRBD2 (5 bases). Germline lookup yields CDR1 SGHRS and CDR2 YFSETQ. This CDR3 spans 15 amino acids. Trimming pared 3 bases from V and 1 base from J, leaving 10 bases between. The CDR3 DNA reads TGCGCCAGCAGCTACAGCGGAGGGAACACCGGGGAGCTGTTTTTT. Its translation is CASSYSGGNTGELFF.

The CDR3 reads CSVAPGSEKLFF. Here the CDR3 DNA reads TGCAGCGTAGCCCCAGGGAGTGAAAAACTGTTTTTT. V is TRBV29-1 and J is TRBJ1-4; TRBD1 is a possible D gene (5 bases). Germline V CDR1 and CDR2: SQVTM, ANQGSEA. Trimming removed 6 bases at V and 7 bases at J, with 12 bases between. This CDR3 region has 12 residues.

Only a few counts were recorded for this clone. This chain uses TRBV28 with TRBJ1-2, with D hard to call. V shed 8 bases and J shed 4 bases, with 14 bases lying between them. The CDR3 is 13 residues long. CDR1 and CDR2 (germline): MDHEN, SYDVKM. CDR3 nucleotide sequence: TGTGCCAGCGGTTCCCCCGTGGGCTATGGCTACACCTTC. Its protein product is CASGSPVGYGYTF.

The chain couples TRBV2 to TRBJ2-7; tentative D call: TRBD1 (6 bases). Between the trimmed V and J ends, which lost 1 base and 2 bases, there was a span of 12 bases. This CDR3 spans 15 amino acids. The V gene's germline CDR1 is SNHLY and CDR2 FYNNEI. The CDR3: CASSEGTVGTYEQYF. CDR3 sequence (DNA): TGTGCCAGCAGTGAAGGGACAGTGGGAACCTACGAGCAGTACTTC.

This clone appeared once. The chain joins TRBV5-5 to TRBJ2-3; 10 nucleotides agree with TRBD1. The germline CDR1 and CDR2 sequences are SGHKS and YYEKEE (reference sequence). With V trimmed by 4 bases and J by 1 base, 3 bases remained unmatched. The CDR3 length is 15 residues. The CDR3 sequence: CASSIGTGGTDTQYF. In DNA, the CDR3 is TGTGCCAGCAGCATCGGGACAGGGGGCACAGATACGCAGTATTTT.

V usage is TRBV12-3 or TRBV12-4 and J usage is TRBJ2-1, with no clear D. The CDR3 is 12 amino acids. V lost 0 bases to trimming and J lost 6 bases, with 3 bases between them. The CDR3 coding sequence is TGTGCCAGCAGTTTAGCAACCAATGAGCAGTTCTTC. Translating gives CASSLATNEQFF.

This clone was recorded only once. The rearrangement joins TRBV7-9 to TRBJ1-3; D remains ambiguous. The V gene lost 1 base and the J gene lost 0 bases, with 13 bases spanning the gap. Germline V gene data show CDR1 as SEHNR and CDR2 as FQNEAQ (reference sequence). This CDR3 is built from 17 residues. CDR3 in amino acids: CASSLVGGTLSGNTIYF. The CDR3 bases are TGTGCCAGCAGCTTAGTTGGAGGCACACTCTCTGGAAACACCATATATTTT.

The CDR3 reads CASSPGRADNQPQHF. CDR3 DNA sequence: TGTGCCAGCTCACCTGGCAGGGCCGACAATCAGCCCCAGCATTTT. The V gene is TRBV18, the J gene TRBJ1-5, with a weak D call TRBD1 (5 bases). Germline assignment: CDR1 KGHSH and CDR2 LQKENI. Between the trimmed V and J ends, which lost 3 bases and 3 bases, there was a span of 12 bases. CDR3 size: 15 residues.

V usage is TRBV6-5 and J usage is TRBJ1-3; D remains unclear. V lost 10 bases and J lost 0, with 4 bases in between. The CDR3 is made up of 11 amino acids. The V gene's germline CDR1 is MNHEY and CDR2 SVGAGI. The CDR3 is CATNSGNTIYF. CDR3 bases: TGTGCCACAAACTCTGGAAACACCATATATTTT.

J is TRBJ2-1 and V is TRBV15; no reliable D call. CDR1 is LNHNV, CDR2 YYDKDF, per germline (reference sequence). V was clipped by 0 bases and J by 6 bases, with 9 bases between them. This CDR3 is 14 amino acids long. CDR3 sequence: CATSRDQVGNEQFF. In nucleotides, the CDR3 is TGTGCCACCAGCAGAGATCAAGTGGGCAATGAGCAGTTCTTC.

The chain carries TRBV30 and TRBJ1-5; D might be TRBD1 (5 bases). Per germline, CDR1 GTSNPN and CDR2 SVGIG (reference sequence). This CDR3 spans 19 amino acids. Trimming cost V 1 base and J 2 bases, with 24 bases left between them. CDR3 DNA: TGTGCCTGGAGTGCGCGCCGACAGTCTACCATTGTGGGCAATCAGCCCCAGCATTTT. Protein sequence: CAWSARRQSTIVGNQPQHF.

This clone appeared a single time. The CDR3 is CASRVGNTEAFF. CDR3 in DNA: TGTGCCAGCCGAGTCGGGAACACTGAAGCTTTCTTT. This rearrangement joins TRBV25-1 to TRBJ1-1; no definite D call. CDR3 length: 12 amino acids. CDR1 and CDR2 from the germline V gene are MGHDK and SYGVNS. Trimming pared 8 bases from V and 1 base from J, leaving 8 bases between.

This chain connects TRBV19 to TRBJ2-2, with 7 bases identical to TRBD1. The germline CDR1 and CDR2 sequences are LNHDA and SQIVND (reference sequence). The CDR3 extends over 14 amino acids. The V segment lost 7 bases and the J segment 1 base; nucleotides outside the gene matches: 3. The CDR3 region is CASTRQGNTGELFF. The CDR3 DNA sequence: TGTGCCAGTACCAGACAGGGGAACACCGGGGAGCTGTTTTTT.

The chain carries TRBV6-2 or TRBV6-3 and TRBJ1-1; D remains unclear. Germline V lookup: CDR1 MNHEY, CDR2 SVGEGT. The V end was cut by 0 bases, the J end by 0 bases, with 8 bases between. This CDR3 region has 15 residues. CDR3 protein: CASSYSSLMNTEAFF. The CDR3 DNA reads TGTGCCAGCAGTTACTCGTCACTCATGAACACTGAAGCTTTCTTT.

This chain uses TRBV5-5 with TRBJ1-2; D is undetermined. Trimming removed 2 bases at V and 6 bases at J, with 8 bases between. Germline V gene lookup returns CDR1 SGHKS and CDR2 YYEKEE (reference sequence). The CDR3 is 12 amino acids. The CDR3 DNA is TGTGCCAGCAGCTTATCCGCAAATGGCTACACCTTC. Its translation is CASSLSANGYTF.

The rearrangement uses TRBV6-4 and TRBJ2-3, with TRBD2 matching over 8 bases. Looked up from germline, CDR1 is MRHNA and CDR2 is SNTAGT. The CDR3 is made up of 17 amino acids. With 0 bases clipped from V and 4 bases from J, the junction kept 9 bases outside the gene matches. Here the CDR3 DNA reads TGTGCCAGCAGTGACTCAACGGGAGGGCCGTCGGCAGATACGCAGTATTTT. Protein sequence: CASSDSTGGPSADTQYF.

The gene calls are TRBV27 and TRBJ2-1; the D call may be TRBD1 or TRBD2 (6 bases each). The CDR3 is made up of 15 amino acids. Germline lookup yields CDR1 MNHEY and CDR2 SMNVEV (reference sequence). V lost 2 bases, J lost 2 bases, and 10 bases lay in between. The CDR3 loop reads CASSLRGDTYNEQFF. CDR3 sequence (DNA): TGTGCCAGCAGTTTACGCGGGGACACCTACAATGAGCAGTTCTTC.